One sample yielded the 12 T cell receptor beta chains listed below, sequenced in a study of CD8+CD57+ T cells in acquired aplastic anemia. Only patients with CD8+CD57+ cell expansion on flow cytometry were chosen for sequencing. Investigators profiled TCR beta VDJ and CDR3 from genomic DNA template. TCRdb re-called the reads with MiXCR, one entry per CDR3 protein. The data contain fewer than 200,000 distinct CDR3 sequences, 71% of them seen just once; the ten biggest clones take up 40% to 55%. The sample consisted of sorted CD4+, CD8+, or CD8+CD57+ T cells (not recorded which) from PBMCs. The receptor source for this set is a human donor with aplastic anemia.

Concerning this clonotype itself: One junction end disagrees with the germline gene, perhaps due to a read error. This chain joins TRBV24-1 and TRBJ2-7, with 8 positions matching TRBD2. The CDR3 spans 15 residues. Germline CDR1 is KGHDR and CDR2 is SFDVKD. DNA of the CDR3: TGTGCCAGCAGTTACTCCGCGGGGGGCGATTACGAGCAGTACTTC. Translation: CASSYSAGGDYEQYF.

The rearrangement joins TRBV10-1 to TRBJ1-6; D gene uncertain. CDR1 and CDR2 (germline): WNHNN, SYGVQD (reference sequence). Trimming took off 2 bases at V and 8 bases at J, with 7 bases between the two ends. This CDR3 is built from 13 residues. The CDR3 loop is CASSEVEDSPLHF. For the CDR3, the DNA is TGCGCCAGCAGTGAGGTCGAGGATTCACCCCTCCACTTT.

This chain uses TRBV9 with TRBJ2-7, with TRBD2 matching 8 bases. The CDR3 totals 13 residues. Trimming cost V 1 base and J 6 bases; bases outside gene matches: 3. The germline V gene has CDR1 SGDLS and CDR2 YYNGEE. The CDR3 is CASSVSGGVEQYF. The CDR3 region has the DNA TGTGCCAGCAGCGTATCGGGAGGGGTCGAGCAGTACTTC.

The J gene is TRBJ2-1, the V gene TRBV20-1; 7 nucleotides agree with TRBD2. Germline V lookup: CDR1 DFQATT, CDR2 SNEGSKA (reference sequence). V dropped 6 bases and J dropped 6; count of bases not matched to a gene: 14. The CDR3 runs to 15 residues. CDR3 DNA sequence: TGCAGTGCCTTACATAGCGGGCCGGCGGGCAATGAGCAGTTCTTC. It is translated as CSALHSGPAGNEQFF.

The chain combines TRBV19 with TRBJ1-2; D remains ambiguous. Between the trimmed V and J ends, which lost 7 bases and 5 bases, there was a span of 14 bases. The CDR3 runs 13 residues. Per the germline V gene, CDR1 is LNHDA and CDR2 is SQIVND (reference sequence). The CDR3 loop reads CASTLDWRYGYTF. The CDR3 bases are TGTGCCAGTACCCTGGACTGGCGGTATGGCTACACCTTC.

The V gene is TRBV5-1, the J gene TRBJ2-2; D is possibly TRBD2 (6 bases). CDR1 is SGHRS, CDR2 YFSETQ, per germline. This CDR3 has 18 amino acids. The V and J ends lost 0 bases and 1 base respectively, with 16 bases between them. CDR3 amino acids: CASSLAHIGTENTGELFF. The CDR3 DNA reads as TGCGCCAGCAGCTTGGCCCATATAGGGACTGAGAACACCGGGGAGCTGTTTTTT.

V gene TRBV20-1 combines with J gene TRBJ2-7; D gene uncertain. Germline CDR1 reads DFQATT; CDR2 reads SNEGSKA (reference sequence). Trimming removed 5 bases from V and 7 bases from J, with 15 bases in between. The CDR3 has 12 amino acids. CDR3 nucleotides: TGCAGTGCTCAGCCCGAGGTGAGGGAGCAGTACTTC. This codes for CSAQPEVREQYF.

The V and J genes are TRBV25-1 and TRBJ1-5; 8 nucleotides align to TRBD1. CDR1 and CDR2 from the germline V gene are MGHDK and SYGVNS. This CDR3 spans 14 amino acids. Trimming cost V 9 bases and J 1 base; bases outside gene matches: 5. CDR3 in DNA: TGTGCCAGTGCAGGGGGCTCGAGCAATCAGCCCCAGCATTTT. Residues: CASAGGSSNQPQHF.

This clonotype was counted ten times or more. The rearrangement joins TRBV5-1 to TRBJ1-1, with a possible D match to TRBD1 (6 bases). CDR3 length: 14 residues. Germline CDR1 SGHRS, CDR2 YFSETQ. V lost 1 base and J lost 7, with 14 bases in between. The CDR3 is CASSLQGRGDEAFF. CDR3 coding DNA: TGCGCCAGCAGCTTGCAGGGGAGGGGAGATGAAGCTTTCTTT.

The CDR3 region is CASSFTAGGPYEQYF. CDR3 coding DNA: TGCGCCAGCAGCTTTACAGCGGGAGGGCCGTACGAGCAGTACTTC. V and J are TRBV5-1 and TRBJ2-7, with 10 bases aligning to TRBD2. The CDR3 has 15 amino acids. Germline CDR1 is SGHRS and CDR2 is YFSETQ. V lost 2 bases to trimming and J lost 4 bases; unmatched junction nucleotides: 6.

J is TRBJ2-3 and V is TRBV7-9, with D perhaps TRBD2 (6 bases). In germline, CDR1 is SEHNR, CDR2 FQNEAQ (reference sequence). Trimming removed 4 bases from V and 4 bases from J, with 18 bases in between. This CDR3 contains 16 residues. CDR3 protein: CASSSSWRGIADTQYF. CDR3 bases: TGTGCCAGCAGCTCCTCCTGGCGGGGCATCGCAGATACGCAGTATTTT.

This clonotype was seen a few times. V usage is TRBV7-8 and J usage is TRBJ1-1; D gene ambiguous. CDR3 length: 12 residues. Germline V gene sequence: CDR1 SGHVS, CDR2 FQNEAQ. V shed 2 bases and J shed 8 bases, with 9 bases lying between them. CDR3 sequence (DNA): TGTGCCAGCAGCTTATCTCGTTGGGAAGCTTTCTTT. Translating it yields CASSLSRWEAFF.